A selection of T cell receptor beta chains follows, all from one sample in a study of T cell repertoires in cytomegalovirus infection. MiXCR, run by TCRdb on the reads, gives a single entry per CDR3 protein. This table has roughly 920,000 distinct CDR3 sequences, approximately 32% appearing once. For these TCRs, the target antigens are not known. The sample was cultured CD8+ T cells from PBMCs, taken from culture after CMV antigen stimulation. These receptors were obtained from a human donor in good health (CMV status not recorded). Some clones in this sample may be carry-over from other donors' samples. Both conserved end residues are part of each CDR3. Each record gives: V gene, J gene, CDR3 protein.

TRBV7-9,TRBJ1-1,CASSLVFLFTEAFF
TRBV6-2/TRBV6-3,TRBJ1-2,CASSYSRGDEGYGYTF
TRBV14,TRBJ1-5,CASRSYIQPQHF
TRBV5-1,TRBJ1-4,CASSLVQGTEKLFF
TRBV19,TRBJ2-1,CASSIIRDTYNEQFF
TRBV7-2,TRBJ1-1,CASSLTGITEAFF
TRBV11-3,TRBJ2-1,CASSLAPTGNEQFF
TRBV4-1,TRBJ2-3,CASSQEAGAITDTQYF
TRBV7-6,TRBJ2-1,CASSIRTSSYNEQFF
TRBV12-3/TRBV12-4,TRBJ1-1,CASSHNAGNTEAFF
TRBV7-9,TRBJ2-1,CASSLMTGGNEQFF
TRBV7-6,TRBJ2-2,CASSTLGGELFF
TRBV7-9,TRBJ2-5,CASSSGQSQQETQYF
TRBV28,TRBJ1-2,CASRLPADSLANYGYTF
TRBV12-5,TRBJ1-6,CAGRGGWDNSPLHF
TRBV5-6,TRBJ2-5,CASSLAYSGLEEAQYF
TRBV20-1,TRBJ1-3,CSARDGTGLRGNTIYF
TRBV6-1,TRBJ2-7,CASSDSEQYF
TRBV19,TRBJ2-7,CASSMSAGPNSYEQYF
TRBV6-2/TRBV6-3,TRBJ1-4,CASRLRAQGGEKLFF
TRBV7-7,TRBJ1-4,CASSPGSGGRTNEKLFF
TRBV25-1,TRBJ2-2,CASSEYRGGELFF
TRBV6-1,TRBJ2-1,CASTNWTGPYNEQFF
TRBV18,TRBJ2-5,CASSPPFVTGTAQETQYF
TRBV7-6,TRBJ1-6,CASSLGRRTGFNSPLHF
TRBV13,TRBJ2-1,CASSSITSGGYNEQFF
TRBV15,TRBJ2-1,CATSRGGGKQFF
TRBV6-5,TRBJ2-1,CATRLDTYNEQFF
TRBV9,TRBJ1-2,CASSPTDRANYGYTF
TRBV10-2,TRBJ1-2,CASSEGYNYGYTF
TRBV12-3/TRBV12-4,TRBJ2-1,CASSRAHMDEQFF
TRBV20-1,TRBJ1-2,CSARLEGNYGYTF
TRBV11-1,TRBJ1-2,CASSLAMTGDYGYTF
TRBV6-8,TRBJ2-5,CATRWGETQNF
TRBV6-5,TRBJ2-5,CASRPTGTFETQYF
TRBV27,TRBJ1-5,CASSPFPGDNQPQHF
TRBV19,TRBJ2-5,CARTEQYQETQYF
TRBV6-6,TRBJ2-3,CASSYESPDTQYF
TRBV6-5,TRBJ2-7,CASRTGWEQYF
TRBV20-1,TRBJ2-3,CSSPAPRGILFTDTQYF
TRBV10-3,TRBJ2-3,CAISESQGFSTDTQYF